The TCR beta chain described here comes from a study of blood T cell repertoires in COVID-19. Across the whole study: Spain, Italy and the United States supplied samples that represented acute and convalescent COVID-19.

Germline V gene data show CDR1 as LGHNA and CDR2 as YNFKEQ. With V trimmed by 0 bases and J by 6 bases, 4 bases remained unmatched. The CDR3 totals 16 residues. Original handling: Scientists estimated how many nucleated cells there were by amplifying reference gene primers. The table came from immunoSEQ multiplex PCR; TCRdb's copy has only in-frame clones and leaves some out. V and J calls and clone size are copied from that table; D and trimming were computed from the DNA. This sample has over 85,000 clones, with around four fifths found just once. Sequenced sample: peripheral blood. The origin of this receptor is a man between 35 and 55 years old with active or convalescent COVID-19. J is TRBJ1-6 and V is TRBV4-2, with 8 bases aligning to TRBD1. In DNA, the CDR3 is TGTGCCAGCAGCCAAGATTTACAGGGGGGTAATTCACCCCTCCACTTT. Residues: CASSQDLQGGNSPLHF.